This T cell receptor beta chain derives from a study of CD8 T cells in ankylosing spondylitis. Study-level results: As reported, disease-linked clones showed significant enrichment in matched ankylosing spondylitis synovial fluid. About 8 highly homologous variants made up a TCR beta motif, and this motif appeared characteristic of ankylosing spondylitis blood. Reactive arthritis synovial fluid and blood previously showed some of these motif variants.

Quantitative 5'-RACE with molecular barcodes generated TCR beta libraries. TCRdb reprocessed the 5' RACE reads with MiXCR, giving one entry per CDR3 protein. There are more than 150,000 distinct CDR3 sequences in the sample; 11% occur only once, and just under 30% lies in the top ten. This clonotype came up a few times. Its antigen is not known. Germline lookup yields CDR1 MNHNS and CDR2 SASEGT. The CDR3 is 15 amino acids. V was pared by 2 bases and J by 3 bases, with 11 bases between. The receptor was derived from a male donor with ankylosing spondylitis or in good health (not recorded which). The sequenced sample was blood, either unsorted or a sorted T cell fraction (not recorded which). The genes are TRBV6-1 and TRBJ2-1, with D possibly matching TRBD2 (5 bases). The CDR3 coding sequence is TGTGCCAGCAGTGAACCTGGTAGCGTCTACAATGAGCAGTTCTTC. Encoded protein: CASSEPGSVYNEQFF.